Below, 30 T cell receptor beta chains from the same sample are listed, as sequenced in a study of blood T cell repertoires in COVID-19. Measured with immunoSEQ multiplex PCR; TCRdb has only the in-frame clones, and not every one. This sample yields around 150,000 clones, of which more than 75% are seen a single time; around 2.2% belongs to the top ten. The sample consisted of peripheral blood. These receptors came from a man in his sixties or seventies with acute or convalescent COVID-19.

This chain joins TRBV5-8 and TRBJ2-1, with a possible D match to TRBD1 (6 bases). The CDR3 extends over 15 amino acids. Trimming stripped 2 bases from V and 0 bases from J, with 9 bases between. In germline, CDR1 is SGHTS, CDR2 YDEGEE. The CDR3, as DNA: TGTGCCAGCAGCTTCAGGGGCAGCTCCTACAATGAGCAGTTCTTC. Amino acid sequence: CASSFRGSSYNEQFF. The full variable domain, rest sourced from reference TRBV5-8 and TRBJ2-1, is EAGVTQSPTHLIKTRGQQATLRCSPISGHTSVYWYQQALGLGLQFLLWYDEGEERNRGNFPPRFSGRQFPNYSSELNVNALELEDSALYLCASSFRGSSYNEQFFGPGTRLTVL.

This chain uses TRBV3-1 (or the pseudogene TRBV3-2) with TRBJ2-3, with D perhaps matching TRBD2 (5 bases). Per germline, CDR1 LGHDT and CDR2 YNNKEL (reference sequence). Trimming cost V 0 bases and J 12 bases, with 19 bases left between them. This CDR3 has 15 amino acids. The CDR3 region is CASSQEVRGSGPQYF. The CDR3 nucleotides are TGTGCCAGCAGCCAAGAGGTTCGTGGGAGCGGCCCCCAGTATTTT.

A remark on this clone: The germline gene is not matched at one end of the junction; a read error may be the cause. The rearrangement uses TRBV6-5 and TRBJ2-7, with 12 bases that match TRBD2. The CDR3 is made up of 14 amino acids. Germline CDR1 MNHEY, CDR2 SVGAGI. In DNA form, the CDR3 reads TGTGCCGGCAGACCTAGCGGGAGGGCCTACGAGCAGTACTTC. Protein product: CAGRPSGRAYEQYF.

The CDR3 region has the DNA TGTGCCAGCGGGTCGGGCTCGCAGGGGAATTACGAGCAGTACTTC. It translates to CASGSGSQGNYEQYF. The V and J genes are TRBV28 and TRBJ2-7; D perhaps matches TRBD1 (6 bases). V lost 8 bases and J 4 bases, leaving 21 bases between the germline ends. This CDR3 has 15 amino acids. The germline gives CDR1 MDHEN, CDR2 SYDVKM.

The chain has TRBV5-1 and TRBJ2-2; 10 bases agree with TRBD1. There are 15 residues in the CDR3. The trim removed 4 bases at V and 6 bases at J, leaving 6 bases unmatched. Germline-derived CDR1 and CDR2 are SGHRS and YFSETQ. CDR3 coding DNA: TGCGCCAGCAGCGACAGGGGGCAGCTGGCCGGGGAGCTGTTTTTT. Protein sequence: CASSDRGQLAGELFF.

V is TRBV6-6 and J is TRBJ2-1; a weak D match, TRBD2 (5 bases). Deletions cut 2 bases from V and 7 bases from J, with 6 bases between. Germline CDR1 is MNHNY and CDR2 is SVGAGI (reference sequence). The CDR3 length is 12 residues. CDR3 residues: CASSYPGNEQFF. Here the CDR3 DNA reads TGTGCCAGCAGTTACCCGGGGAATGAGCAGTTCTTC.

The gene calls are TRBV7-9 and TRBJ2-1; 7 bases fit TRBD2. The CDR3 loop spans 15 amino acids. The J segment lost 2 bases and the V segment lost 5 bases, leaving 6 bases of the junction unmatched. Germline loops: CDR1 SEHNR, CDR2 FQNEAQ (reference sequence). The CDR3 here is CASSPRGGPYNEQFF. The CDR3 region has the DNA TGTGCCAGCAGCCCTCGGGGAGGGCCCTACAATGAGCAGTTCTTC.

The CDR3 sequence: CASSSSRAGGPKEQYF. CDR3 nucleotide sequence: TGTGCCAGCAGCTCGTCCCGGGCGGGAGGGCCGAAGGAGCAGTACTTC. The chain combines TRBV7-9 with TRBJ2-7, with 9 bases lining up with TRBD2. J gave up 7 bases and V 4 bases, and 14 bases lay outside the gene matches. CDR1 is SEHNR, CDR2 FQNEAQ, per germline (reference sequence). The CDR3 contains 16 residues.

The chain joins TRBV7-6 to TRBJ2-2; TRBD1 is a possible D gene (6 bases). There are 15 residues in the CDR3. CDR1 and CDR2 (germline): SGHVS, FNYEAQ. V lost 6 bases and J lost 1, with 12 bases in between. The CDR3 loop is CASRAGQQNTGELFF. The CDR3 coding sequence is TGTGCCAGCAGAGCCGGACAGCAGAACACCGGGGAGCTGTTTTTT.

V is TRBV19 and J is TRBJ2-7; D may be TRBD1 (5 bases). Trimming removed 3 bases at V and 1 base at J, with 13 bases between. The CDR3 spans 15 residues. Germline-derived CDR1 and CDR2 are LNHDA and SQIVND (reference sequence). Written as DNA, the CDR3 is TGTGCCAGTAGTATTGGTAGGTCAGGGTCCTACGAGCAGTACTTC. Translated: CASSIGRSGSYEQYF.

The rearrangement joins TRBV27 to TRBJ1-2; possible D gene TRBD1, 5 bases. Per the germline V gene, CDR1 is MNHEY and CDR2 is SMNVEV (reference sequence). The V gene lost 6 bases and the J gene lost 0 bases, with 8 bases spanning the gap. This CDR3 is built from 13 residues. This chain's CDR3 is CASSDSPNYGYTF. DNA of the CDR3: TGTGCCAGCAGCGACAGCCCTAACTATGGCTACACCTTC.

This chain links TRBV5-3 with TRBJ2-1, with unresolved D. TRBV5-3 is designated an ORF whose function remains uncertain. The CDR3 extends over 15 amino acids. Trimming removed 1 base at V and 4 bases at J, with 12 bases between. The CDR3 here is CARSLRRLRYNEQFF. The CDR3 DNA follows: TGTGCCAGAAGCTTGAGGCGGTTGCGGTACAATGAGCAGTTCTTC.

J is TRBJ2-6 and V is TRBV2; 8 bases align to TRBD1. The CDR3 contains 15 residues. Germline CDR1 and CDR2: SNHLY and FYNNEI. The CDR3 region is CASQGAPIGANVLTF. The CDR3 DNA is TGTGCGTCGCAGGGGGCGCCAATTGGGGCCAACGTCCTGACTTTC.

This clone turned up a few times. The V call is TRBV6-5, the J call TRBJ2-7; TRBD1 aligns across 9 bases. The CDR3 length is 13 residues. CDR1 MNHEY and CDR2 SVGAGI come from the germline V gene. V gave up 7 bases and J gave up 5 bases; unmatched junction bases: 6. CDR3 region: CASTGTGLHEQYF. The CDR3 DNA reads as TGTGCCAGCACGGGGACAGGGCTCCACGAGCAGTACTTC.

This clone was seen only once. V and J are TRBV5-1 and TRBJ1-5; 7 nucleotides align to TRBD1. The junction had 7 bases not matched to a gene; V was cut back by 4 bases and J by 6 bases. The CDR3 spans 14 residues. The germline V gene encodes CDR1 SGHRS and CDR2 YFSETQ. CDR3 sequence: CASSPQTGTQPQHF. The CDR3 coding sequence is TGCGCCAGCAGCCCGCAGACAGGGACTCAGCCCCAGCATTTT.

This chain uses TRBV5-4 with TRBJ2-5; D perhaps matches TRBD1 (5 bases). This CDR3 is built from 14 residues. The germline V gene has CDR1 SGHNT and CDR2 YYREEE (reference sequence). The V and J ends lost 0 bases and 2 bases respectively, with 8 bases between them. The CDR3 nucleotides read TGTGCCAGCAGCTTGGTTGGGGCTCAAGAGACCCAGTACTTC. Translation gives CASSLVGAQETQYF.

This chain links TRBV29-1 with TRBJ1-4, with D perhaps matching TRBD1 (6 bases). The CDR3 is 13 residues long. V lost 1 base and J lost 7, with 10 bases in between. Germline V gives CDR1 SQVTM, CDR2 ANQGSEA. The CDR3 protein is CSVEVRGSEKLFF. The CDR3 region has the DNA TGCAGCGTTGAAGTGAGGGGGAGTGAAAAACTGTTTTTT.

The rearrangement uses TRBV23-1 and TRBJ1-5; no firm D call. TRBV23-1 is recorded as an ORF, its role being uncertain. The CDR3 has 16 residues. Trimming removed 4 bases from V and 0 bases from J, with 13 bases in between. The CDR3 loop is CASSLPEPYSNQPQHF. Here the CDR3 DNA reads TGCGCCAGCAGTCTGCCAGAACCTTATAGCAATCAGCCCCAGCATTTT.

V and J are TRBV6-5 and TRBJ2-7; TRBD1 aligns across 9 bases. Per the germline V gene, CDR1 is MNHEY and CDR2 is SVGAGI. The CDR3 is 14 residues long. Unmatched junction bases numbered 13, after V lost 11 bases and J lost 5 bases. CDR3 amino acids: CAGTSGQGAHEQYF. The CDR3 bases are TGTGCCGGGACTTCGGGACAGGGAGCCCACGAGCAGTACTTC.

The chain employs TRBV18 and TRBJ1-2; no clear D gene. Germline V gene sequence: CDR1 KGHSH, CDR2 LQKENI. CDR3 length: 15 amino acids. Trimming took off 2 bases at V and 2 bases at J, with 12 bases between the two ends. The CDR3 here is CASSPRAARNYGYTF. In DNA, the CDR3 is TGTGCCAGCTCACCAAGAGCAGCTAGAAACTATGGCTACACCTTC. Full variable domain (missing parts from reference TRBV18 and TRBJ1-2): NAGVMQNPRHLVRRRGQEARLRCSPMKGHSHVYWYRQLPEEGLKFMVYLQKENIIDESGMPKERFSAEFPKEGPSILRIQQVVRGDSAAYFCASSPRAARNYGYTFGSGTRLTVV.

There are many counts of this clone. The gene calls are TRBV10-1 and TRBJ1-6; no clear D. V was trimmed by 1 base and J by 5 bases, leaving 6 bases between them. The CDR3 is 14 amino acids. CDR1 and CDR2 (germline): WNHNN, SYGVQD (reference sequence). For the CDR3, the DNA is TGCGCCAGCAGTGAGTGTCAGGATAATTCACCCCTCCACTTT. It specifies CASSECQDNSPLHF.

The rearrangement joins TRBV11-3 to TRBJ2-3; 7 nucleotides line up with TRBD2. V was clipped by 5 bases and J by 4 bases; unmatched bases: 3. The CDR3 runs to 13 residues. The germline CDR1 and CDR2 sequences are SGHNT and YENEEA. In nucleotides, the CDR3 is TGTGCCAGCAGCACGAGCGGGGCAGATACGCAGTATTTT. The encoded protein is CASSTSGADTQYF.

The genes are TRBV4-1 and TRBJ2-5, with TRBD2 matching 10 bases. The CDR3 contains 17 residues. Per the germline V gene, CDR1 is MGHRA and CDR2 is YSYEKL. J was trimmed by 1 base and V by 0 bases; bases with no gene match: 5. The CDR3 coding sequence is TGCGCCAGCAGCCAAGATGCTAGCGGGGGTGGCCAAGAGACCCAGTACTTC. Its translation is CASSQDASGGGQETQYF.

The chain uses TRBV29-1 and TRBJ2-3, with 7 bases matching TRBD2. CDR3 length equals 14 residues. Germline lookup yields CDR1 SQVTM and CDR2 ANQGSEA. Unmatched junction bases numbered 9, after V lost 7 bases and J lost 2 bases. The CDR3 reads CSGASGYYTDTQYF. For the CDR3, the DNA is TGCAGCGGGGCTAGCGGTTATTACACAGATACGCAGTATTTT.

The V call is TRBV4-2, the J call TRBJ2-5, with 7 bases that match TRBD1. This CDR3 has 14 residues. Germline V gene sequence: CDR1 LGHNA, CDR2 YNFKEQ. The ends lost 3 bases at V and 6 bases at J; junction bases unmatched: 7. The CDR3 sequence: CASSQTGKVQTQYF. The CDR3 DNA reads TGTGCCAGCAGCCAGACAGGGAAGGTACAGACCCAGTACTTC.

The J gene is TRBJ1-3, the V gene TRBV11-2; maybe TRBD1 (6 bases). V was cut by 2 bases and J by 4 bases, with 9 bases left in between. The CDR3 loop spans 14 amino acids. Germline CDR1 is SGHAT and CDR2 is FQNNGV. CDR3 sequence: CASSLQGMGNTIYF. The DNA for the CDR3 is TGTGCCAGCAGCTTACAGGGGATGGGAAACACCATATATTTT.

The rearrangement links TRBV7-2 to TRBJ2-1; possible D gene TRBD1, 5 bases. The CDR3 covers 12 residues. Germline V lookup: CDR1 SGHTA, CDR2 FQGNSA. Trimming removed 4 bases from V and 12 bases from J, with 13 bases in between. Here the CDR3 reads CASSSDKLGQFF. The CDR3 coding sequence is TGTGCCAGCAGCTCGGACAAGTTGGGGCAGTTCTTC.

A single count supports this clone. V gene TRBV18 combines with J gene TRBJ2-1; 11 bases agree with TRBD2. V shed 4 bases and J 8 bases; nucleotides not matched to a gene: 7. The CDR3 is made up of 15 amino acids. Germline values: CDR1 KGHSH, CDR2 LQKENI. In DNA, the CDR3 is TGTGCCAGCTCACTTCCTAGCGGGGGGAATCATGAGCAGTTCTTC. It is translated as CASSLPSGGNHEQFF.

This chain uses TRBV9 with TRBJ2-3; 8 nucleotides align to TRBD2. Germline assignment: CDR1 SGDLS and CDR2 YYNGEE. V trimming: 1 base; J trimming: 0 bases; junction bases outside the gene matches: 10. This CDR3 has 18 residues. CDR3 bases: TGTGCCAGCAGCGTACTGGGACTAGATTCCACTAGCACAGATACGCAGTATTTT. Its translation is CASSVLGLDSTSTDTQYF.

The rearrangement links TRBV7-2 to TRBJ2-1; 9 bases are shared with TRBD2. The CDR3 runs to 15 residues. The V and J ends lost 4 bases and 5 bases, in that order; junction bases with no gene match: 6. Looked up from germline, CDR1 is SGHTA and CDR2 is FQGNSA. Here the CDR3 reads CASSSRLAENNEQFF. In nucleotides, the CDR3 is TGTGCCAGCAGCTCTCGACTAGCGGAGAACAATGAGCAGTTCTTC.